One T cell receptor (beta chain) is described in this entry. Both 60 Vbeta primers and 13 Jbeta primers went into the PCR. Per the study methods: Roughly 80 million unique TCR beta chains, some 9.9 million shared, were counted in a later analysis. The table came from immunoSEQ multiplex PCR; TCRdb's copy has only in-frame clones and leaves some out. The V and J calls and the clone size are those of that table, but D and trimming were determined from the DNA. This sample has about 240,000 clones, with 70% to 90% found just once. This specimen belongs to a study of cytomegalovirus exposure and HLA in healthy donors. Trimming cost V 3 bases and J 4 bases, with 13 bases left between them. Germline V gene sequence: CDR1 WSHSY, CDR2 SAAADI. The CDR3 length is 15 residues.

The sequenced sample was PBMCs. The TCR comes from a girl aged 2 to 9 in good health and CMV-seronegative. The chain joins TRBV10-2 to TRBJ1-5, with D possibly being TRBD1 (6 bases). Here the CDR3 reads CASSDRGWGNQPQHF. CDR3 DNA: TGCGCCAGCAGTGACAGGGGATGGGGAAATCAGCCCCAGCATTTT.